This T cell receptor (beta chain) was identified in a study of OX40 agonist ivuxolimab in advanced cancers. Profiling relied on immunoSEQ multiplex PCR, and the TCRdb table lists in-frame clones only, not all of them. The sample holds under 6,000 clones, over 60% seen once. V was clipped by 6 bases and J by 6 bases; unmatched bases: 8. The germline V gene encodes CDR1 MNHEY and CDR2 SVGAGI. The CDR3 has 14 residues. This sequence was found in an adult with an advanced solid tumor such as melanoma, head and neck, liver or kidney cancer. The sample here was CD4+ or CD8+ T cells sorted from blood, taken in a trial of the OX40 agonist ivuxolimab. The chain uses TRBV6-5 and TRBJ2-7; 10 bases fit TRBD1. The DNA for the CDR3 is TGTGCCAGCAGCCCGGGACAGGGGCGGGGCGAGCAGTACTTC. Encoded protein: CASSPGQGRGEQYF.